This T cell receptor beta chain was sequenced in a study of molecular identifiers for immune sequencing clone quantification. On the study more broadly: Replicates partitioned RNA from roughly 21,000 or 96,000 naive CD8 cells into five parts, sequencing four.

Study-wide points: Effector cells had over 99% of their molecules in clones above 20 RNA copies, while naive cells had under 1%.

Naive CD8 library inputs spanned roughly 18,000 to 1,100,000 sorted cells and 10%, 30% or 50% RNA. This CDR3 is 13 amino acids long. From germline, CDR1 is SEHNR and CDR2 FQNEAQ (reference sequence). V lost 4 bases, J lost 1 base, and 7 bases lay in between. In regard to this clonotype: Its target is unknown.

Preparation of the bulk TCR libraries relied on previously described methods and listed TCR primers. Via MiXCR, TCRdb re-called the PCR reads, giving one row per CDR3 protein. The table lists 85,000 to 100,000 distinct CDR3 sequences, approximately 22% of them singletons. Sequencing input: naive CD8+ T cells from blood, with Jurkat cell RNA spiked in. The subset denotes: FACS-sorted CD8+CD4-CCR7+CD45RA+ naive T cells. The chain links TRBV7-9 to TRBJ1-2; TRBD1 is a possible D gene (5 bases). This sequence originates from a human donor in good health. Some libraries in this study had Jurkat cell RNA spiked in. For the CDR3, the DNA is TGTGCCAGCAGCTCGACAGATAACTATGGCTACACCTTC. Translated: CASSSTDNYGYTF.